Below are 19 T cell receptor beta chains sequenced from a single sample in a study. TCRdb recomputed calls from the RT-PCR reads with MiXCR, one row per CDR3 protein. Among approximately 720,000 distinct CDR3 sequences listed, 11% to 15% were seen once. Material for sequencing was memory CD4+ T cells from blood. The receptor set was obtained from a female donor in good health, serving as a healthy control.

This clonotype has ten or more counts. The gene calls are TRBV29-1 and TRBJ2-7; 11 bases match TRBD1. The CDR3 covers 14 residues. The V segment lost 6 bases and the J segment 4 bases; nucleotides outside the gene matches: 8. Per germline, CDR1 SQVTM and CDR2 ANQGSEA. CDR3 in amino acids: CSVGGTGGGYEQYF. In DNA, the CDR3 is TGCAGCGTGGGCGGGACAGGGGGAGGTTACGAGCAGTACTTC.

This clonotype was detected a few times. The gene calls are TRBV5-1 and TRBJ1-2; TRBD1 matches at 7 bases. V was pared by 3 bases and J by 8 bases, with 10 bases of the junction left unmatched. The CDR3 runs 14 residues. Germline values: CDR1 SGHRS, CDR2 YFSETQ. This chain's CDR3 is CASSSLPGTEGYTF. In nucleotides, the CDR3 is TGCGCCAGCAGCTCCCTTCCGGGGACAGAAGGCTACACCTTC.

This clonotype occurred a few times. Germline and junction disagree at one end, which may indicate a read error. The DNA for the CDR3 is TGTGCCACCAGTGATGTCCCTCTCCGGGGGGGAGGCCACAATGAGAAGTTCTTC. It translates to CATSDVPLRGGGHNEKFF. The V gene is TRBV24-1, the J gene TRBJ2-1, with 8 positions matching TRBD2. CDR1 is KGHDR, CDR2 SFDVKD, per germline. The CDR3 is 18 residues long.

The chain uses TRBV7-2 and TRBJ1-3, with unresolved D. Trimming shortened V by 5 bases and J by 0 bases, and 17 bases separated the two germline ends. Germline V gene lookup returns CDR1 SGHTA and CDR2 FQGNSA. This CDR3 has 17 residues. The CDR3 loop is CASSPVSLGSSGNTIYF. CDR3 nucleotide sequence: TGTGCCAGCAGCCCCGTGTCGCTGGGGAGCTCTGGAAACACCATATATTTT.

This chain connects TRBV5-1 to TRBJ2-1; 10 positions match TRBD2. Trimming removed 2 bases from V and 9 bases from J; junction bases left unmatched: 5. This CDR3 region has 14 residues. The germline V gene encodes CDR1 SGHRS and CDR2 YFSETQ. The CDR3 here is CASSLTLAGAEQFF. CDR3 nucleotide sequence: TGCGCCAGCAGCTTAACCCTAGCGGGAGCTGAGCAGTTCTTC.

The chain combines TRBV4-1 with TRBJ1-2; 7 positions match TRBD1. In germline, CDR1 is MGHRA, CDR2 YSYEKL. After removal of 4 bases from V and 4 bases from J, the junction contained 9 bases not matched to a gene. The CDR3 runs 15 residues. The CDR3 here is CASSPLRDSGYGYTF. The CDR3 DNA sequence: TGCGCCAGCAGCCCGTTACGGGACAGTGGCTATGGCTACACCTTC.

In this sample, this clonotype turned up a few times. V usage is TRBV18 and J usage is TRBJ2-1; TRBD2 agrees at 10 bases. V was pared by 4 bases and J by 9 bases, with 15 bases of the junction left unmatched. The CDR3 sequence is 17 residues long. Per the germline V gene, CDR1 is KGHSH and CDR2 is LQKENI. For the CDR3, the DNA is TGTGCCAGCTCACTCCGACCCGTCGGGACTAGCGATTCTGAGCAGTTCTTC. Encoded protein: CASSLRPVGTSDSEQFF.

This clonotype has a count of ten or more. The chain recombines TRBV10-3 with TRBJ1-2, with D possibly TRBD1 on 6 matching bases. V was cut by 6 bases and J by 8 bases, with 19 bases left in between. The CDR3 runs 14 residues. Germline V lookup: CDR1 ENHRY, CDR2 SYGVKD. The CDR3 DNA follows: TGTGCCATCAGGGAACACCAGGGGAGGGAGGGCTACACCTTC. Amino acids: CAIREHQGREGYTF.

This clonotype was seen repeatedly, ten times or more. The chain has TRBV7-2 and TRBJ2-7; a weak D match, TRBD2 (6 bases). This CDR3 is 13 amino acids long. V lost 5 bases, J lost 4 bases, and 12 bases lay in between. CDR1 SGHTA and CDR2 FQGNSA come from the germline V gene. This CDR3 reads CASSPNRGYEQYF. The CDR3 nucleotides are TGTGCCAGCAGCCCTAATCGGGGGTACGAGCAGTACTTC.

A remark on this clonotype: Mismatch with germline at one junction end may stem from a read error. The chain employs TRBV18 and TRBJ1-2; D remains unclear. Looked up from germline, CDR1 is KGHSH and CDR2 is LQKENI. This CDR3 has 15 residues. CDR3 sequence: CASSPGDDGLYCYTF. CDR3 DNA sequence: TGTGCCAGCTCACCGGGAGATGACGGACTCTATTGCTACACCTTC.

V is TRBV9 and J is TRBJ2-1, with 13 bases lining up with TRBD2. This CDR3 has 13 residues. Germline loops: CDR1 SGDLS, CDR2 YYNGEE. The trim removed 7 bases at V and 12 bases at J, leaving 7 bases unmatched. CDR3 amino acids: CASSGLAGSGQFF. The CDR3 region has the DNA TGTGCCAGCTCGGGACTAGCGGGGTCTGGGCAGTTCTTC.

This clonotype was picked up a small number of times. This chain uses TRBV18 with TRBJ2-1; 7 bases align to TRBD2. V lost 2 bases to trimming and J lost 3 bases; unmatched junction nucleotides: 19. From germline, CDR1 is KGHSH and CDR2 LQKENI. The CDR3 has 20 residues. CDR3 bases: TGTGCCAGCTCACCAAGTCGTAGTCAGCTGGCGGGAGAGAACTACAATGAGCAGTTCTTC. It specifies CASSPSRSQLAGENYNEQFF. Complete variable domain (other parts from reference TRBV18 and TRBJ2-1): NAGVMQNPRHLVRRRGQEARLRCSPMKGHSHVYWYRQLPEEGLKFMVYLQKENIIDESGMPKERFSAEFPKEGPSILRIQQVVRGDSAAYFCASSPSRSQLAGENYNEQFFGPGTRLTVL.

This clonotype occurred many times. The rearrangement joins TRBV20-1 to TRBJ1-5; tentative D call: TRBD1 (5 bases). V was clipped by 5 bases and J by 0 bases, with 14 bases between them. This CDR3 has 15 amino acids. Germline loops: CDR1 DFQATT, CDR2 SNEGSKA (reference sequence). In DNA form, the CDR3 reads TGCAGTGCTCCGGGGGGAGGGAGTAGCAATCAGCCCCAGCATTTT. This translates into CSAPGGGSSNQPQHF.

This clonotype occurred a few times. The chain is built from TRBV6-2 or TRBV6-3 and TRBJ1-2; D is unclear. The V gene lost 5 bases and the J gene lost 7 bases, with 14 bases spanning the gap. There are 13 residues in the CDR3. The germline gives CDR1 MNHEY, CDR2 SVGEGT. The CDR3 DNA follows: TGTGCCAGCAGTCCACCGGTCTCCCTTGGCTACACCTTC. Translated, it gives CASSPPVSLGYTF.

This clonotype was seen a handful of times. The rearrangement links TRBV27 to TRBJ1-4, with 8 bases fitting TRBD1. This CDR3 has 12 residues. The ends lost 4 bases at V and 11 bases at J; junction bases unmatched: 3. Looked up from germline, CDR1 is MNHEY and CDR2 is SMNVEV (reference sequence). CDR3 nucleotides: TGTGCCAGCAGTTCGAGACAGGGGAAACTGTTTTTT. Residues: CASSSRQGKLFF.

The gene calls are TRBV24-1 and TRBJ1-1; no reliable D call. CDR3 size: 15 residues. In germline, CDR1 is KGHDR, CDR2 SFDVKD. The V and J ends lost 2 bases and 1 base respectively, with 10 bases between them. CDR3 in amino acids: CATSDSGSGNTEAFF. The CDR3 bases are TGTGCCACCAGTGATTCGGGGAGCGGGAACACTGAAGCTTTCTTT.

This clonotype was counted a few times. This sequence joins TRBV9 and TRBJ2-1, with a tentative D call TRBD2 (6 bases). Between the trimmed V and J ends, which lost 0 bases and 5 bases, there was a span of 12 bases. CDR1 and CDR2 from the germline V gene are SGDLS and YYNGEE. The CDR3 totals 15 residues. The CDR3 nucleotides read TGTGCCAGCAGCGTAGGACGGGAGCTTCACAATGAGCAGTTCTTC. As protein: CASSVGRELHNEQFF. The full variable domain, rest sourced from reference TRBV9 and TRBJ2-1, is DSGVTQTPKHLITATGQRVTLRCSPRSGDLSVYWYQQSLDQGLQFLIQYYNGEERAKGNILERFSAQQFPDLHSELNLSSLELGDSALYFCASSVGRELHNEQFFGPGTRLTVL.

This clonotype was seen a few times. The J gene is TRBJ2-1, the V gene TRBV18, with TRBD2 matching 8 bases. Looked up from germline, CDR1 is KGHSH and CDR2 is LQKENI. CDR3 length: 13 residues. V was pared by 6 bases and J by 10 bases, with 8 bases of the junction left unmatched. The CDR3 loop is CASSREGLGEQFF. CDR3 in DNA: TGTGCCAGCTCTCGGGAGGGGCTTGGAGAGCAGTTCTTC.

This clonotype was seen a handful of times. The V and J genes are TRBV5-1 and TRBJ2-7, with D hard to call. Germline V gives CDR1 SGHRS, CDR2 YFSETQ. The CDR3 runs 13 residues. The germline V and J ends were trimmed by 4 bases and 7 bases, with 15 bases remaining between them. The CDR3 loop is CASSPYPLWEQYF. The CDR3 DNA reads TGCGCCAGCAGCCCCTATCCCCTCTGGGAGCAGTACTTC.